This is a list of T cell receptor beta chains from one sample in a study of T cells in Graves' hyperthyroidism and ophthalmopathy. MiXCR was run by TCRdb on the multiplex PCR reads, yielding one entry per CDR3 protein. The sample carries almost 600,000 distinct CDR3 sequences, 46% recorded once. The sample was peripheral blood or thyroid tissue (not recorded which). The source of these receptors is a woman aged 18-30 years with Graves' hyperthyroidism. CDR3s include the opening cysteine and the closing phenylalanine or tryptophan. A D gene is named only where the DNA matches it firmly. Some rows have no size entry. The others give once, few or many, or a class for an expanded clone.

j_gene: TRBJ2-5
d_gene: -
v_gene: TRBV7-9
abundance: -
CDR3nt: TGTGCCAGCAGCCCCATAGGCGGCGGGGTACTACAAGAGACCCAGTACTTC
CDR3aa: CASSPIGGGVLQETQYF

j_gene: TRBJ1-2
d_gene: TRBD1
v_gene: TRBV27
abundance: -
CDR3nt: TGTGCCAGCAGTTTAAACAGGGGTTATGGCGACACCTTC
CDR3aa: CASSLNRGYGDTF

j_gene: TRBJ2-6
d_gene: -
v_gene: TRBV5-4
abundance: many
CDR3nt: TGTGCCAGCATCCCCGGGGCTGGGGCCAACGTCCTGACTTTC
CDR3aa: CASIPGAGANVLTF

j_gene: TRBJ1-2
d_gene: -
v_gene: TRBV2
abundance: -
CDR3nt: TGTGCCAGCAGAGAGTCCCGGGCCAGCCGCTATGGCTACACCTTC
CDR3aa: CASRESRASRYGYTF

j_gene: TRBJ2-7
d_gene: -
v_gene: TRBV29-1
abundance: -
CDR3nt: TGCAGCGTTCATACCAGCTTCCCCTACGAGCAGTACTTC
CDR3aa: CSVHTSFPYEQYF

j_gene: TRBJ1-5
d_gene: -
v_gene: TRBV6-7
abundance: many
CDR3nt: TGTGCCAGCCAAGGGGGGCCCCAGCATTTT
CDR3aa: CASQGGPQHF

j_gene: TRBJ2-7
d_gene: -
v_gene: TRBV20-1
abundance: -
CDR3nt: TGCAGTGCTAGAGAACAGGCCGGCTACGAGCAGTACTTC
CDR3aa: CSAREQAGYEQYF

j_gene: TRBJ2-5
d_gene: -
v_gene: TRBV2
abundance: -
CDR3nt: TGTGCTATACTACCGGAGCGGGAGACCCAGTACTTC
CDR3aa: CAILPERETQYF

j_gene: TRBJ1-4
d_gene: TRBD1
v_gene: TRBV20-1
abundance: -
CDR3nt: TGCAGTGCCCGGGACAGGGGAGGAAGTGAAAAACTGTTTTTT
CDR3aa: CSARDRGGSEKLFF

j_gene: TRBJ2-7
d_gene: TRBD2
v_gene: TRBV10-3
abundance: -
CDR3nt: TGTGCTAGAGTCCTGACTAGCGTCTCCTACGAGCAGTACTTC
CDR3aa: CARVLTSVSYEQYF

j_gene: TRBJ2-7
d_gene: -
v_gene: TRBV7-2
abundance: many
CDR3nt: TGTGCCAGCAGCTTAGAAGCTGCGTTCTACGAGCAGTACTTC
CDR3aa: CASSLEAAFYEQYF

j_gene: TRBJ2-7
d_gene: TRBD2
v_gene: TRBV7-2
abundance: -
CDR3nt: TGTGCCAGCAGCTTAGTGACGTTGGGGGGGGTTGAGCGGGTAGGCTACGAGCAGTACTTC
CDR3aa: CASSLVTLGGVERVGYEQYF

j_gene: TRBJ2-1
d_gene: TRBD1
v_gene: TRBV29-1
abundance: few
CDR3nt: TGCAGCGTCGCGGACAGGACGCACTCCTACAATGAGCAGTTCTTC
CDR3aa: CSVADRTHSYNEQFF

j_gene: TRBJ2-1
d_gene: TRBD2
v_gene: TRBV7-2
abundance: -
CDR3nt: TGTGCCAGCAGCCCCATTAGCGGGACCGATGAGCAGTTCTTC
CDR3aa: CASSPISGTDEQFF

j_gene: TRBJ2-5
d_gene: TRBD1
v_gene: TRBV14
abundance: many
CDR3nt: TGTGCCAGCAGCCAAAGGGGGACAGGCCAAGAGACCCAGTACTTC
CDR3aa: CASSQRGTGQETQYF

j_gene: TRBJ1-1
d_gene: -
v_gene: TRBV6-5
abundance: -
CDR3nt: TGTGCCAGCAGTTTTAGGGGGGCGACTGAAGCTTTCTTT
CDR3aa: CASSFRGATEAFF

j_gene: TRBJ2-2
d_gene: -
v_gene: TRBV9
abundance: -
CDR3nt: TGTGCCAGCAGCCCAGAATGGACGACTTTCGGGGAGCTGTTTTTT
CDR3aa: CASSPEWTTFGELFF

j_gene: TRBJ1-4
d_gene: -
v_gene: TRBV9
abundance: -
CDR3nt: TGTGCCAGCAGCGTAGGAAGGGTGGAAGAAAAACTGTTTTTT
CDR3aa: CASSVGRVEEKLFF

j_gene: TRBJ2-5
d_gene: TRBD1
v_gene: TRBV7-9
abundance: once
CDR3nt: TGTGCCAGCAGCCAGCCCGACAGGGGAGAGACCCAGTACTTC
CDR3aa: CASSQPDRGETQYF

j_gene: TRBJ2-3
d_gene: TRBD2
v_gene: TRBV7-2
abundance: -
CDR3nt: TGTGCCAGCAGCCCGTGGACTAGCGGGAGTTTCACAGATACGCAGTATTTT
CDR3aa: CASSPWTSGSFTDTQYF

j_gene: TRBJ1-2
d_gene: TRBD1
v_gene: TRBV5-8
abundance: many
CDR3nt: TGTGCCAGCAGTTTACGGGACAGGGGTATTCATGGCTACACCTTC
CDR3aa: CASSLRDRGIHGYTF

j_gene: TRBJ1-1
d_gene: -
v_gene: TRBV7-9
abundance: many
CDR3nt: TGTGCCAGCAGCGGCGGATTCTCTGAAGCTTTCTTT
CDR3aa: CASSGGFSEAFF

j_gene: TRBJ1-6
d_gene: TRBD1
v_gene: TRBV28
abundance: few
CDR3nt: TGTGCCAGCAGTCCCTCGGACAGGGGCGCCGTTTCAGGTTCACCCCTCCACTTT
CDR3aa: CASSPSDRGAVSGSPLHF

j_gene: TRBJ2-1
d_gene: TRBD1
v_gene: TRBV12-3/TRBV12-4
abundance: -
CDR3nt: TGTGCCAGCAGTTTGGACAGGGGTGGTGAGCAGTTCTTC
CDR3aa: CASSLDRGGEQFF

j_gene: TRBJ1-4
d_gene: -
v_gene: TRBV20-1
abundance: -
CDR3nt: TGCAGTGCTAGAGATGAGAAGTGG
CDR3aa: CSARDEKW

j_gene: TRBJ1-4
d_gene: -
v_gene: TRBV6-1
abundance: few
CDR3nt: TGTGCCAGCAGTTACACCCGAGGCGAAAAACTGTTTTTT
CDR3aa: CASSYTRGEKLFF

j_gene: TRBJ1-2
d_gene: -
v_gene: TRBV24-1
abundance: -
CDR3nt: TGTGCCACCAGTGACTATAGCGGGAGCTATGGCTACACCTTC
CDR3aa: CATSDYSGSYGYTF

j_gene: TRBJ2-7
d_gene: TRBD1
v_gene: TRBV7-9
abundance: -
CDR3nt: TGTGCCAGCAGCTGGGACAGGCTTCAAGAGCAGTACTTC
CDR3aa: CASSWDRLQEQYF

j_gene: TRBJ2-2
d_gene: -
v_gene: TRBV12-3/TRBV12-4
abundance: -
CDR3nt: TGTGCCAGCGGCCGCCTAGGGGAGCTGTTTTTT
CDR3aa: CASGRLGELFF

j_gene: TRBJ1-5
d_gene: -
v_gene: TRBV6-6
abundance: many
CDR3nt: TGTGCCAGCAGTTACTCAGAGAGCAATCAGCCCCAGCATTTT
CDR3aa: CASSYSESNQPQHF

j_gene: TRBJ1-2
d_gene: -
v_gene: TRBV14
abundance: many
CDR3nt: TGTGCCAGCAGCCTGAGAATGGGGCATGGCTACACCTTC
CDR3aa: CASSLRMGHGYTF

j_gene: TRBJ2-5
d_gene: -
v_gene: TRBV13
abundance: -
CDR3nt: TGTGCCAGCAGCTTAGGCCAGTGGGACGGGTCCCAGTACTTC
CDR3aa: CASSLGQWDGSQYF

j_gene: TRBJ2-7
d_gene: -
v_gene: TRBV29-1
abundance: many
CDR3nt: TGCAGCGTTGTTCTACAGGGCCTCTACGAGCAGTACTTC
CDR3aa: CSVVLQGLYEQYF

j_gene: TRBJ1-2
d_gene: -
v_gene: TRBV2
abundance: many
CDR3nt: TGTGCCAGCAGTGAGACGGGCGTACTCTATGGCTACACCTTC
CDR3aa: CASSETGVLYGYTF

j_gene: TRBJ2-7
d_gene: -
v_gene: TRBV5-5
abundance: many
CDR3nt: TGTGCCAGCAACCAACGACGGGGATCAACCTACGAGCAGTACTTC
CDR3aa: CASNQRRGSTYEQYF

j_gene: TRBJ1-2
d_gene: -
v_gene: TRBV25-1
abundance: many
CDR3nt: TGTGCCAGCAGTGAATTCGATCCAAACTATGGCTACACCTTC
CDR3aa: CASSEFDPNYGYTF

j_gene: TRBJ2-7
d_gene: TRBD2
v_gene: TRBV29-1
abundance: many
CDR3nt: TGCAGCGTTGAACTAGCGGGACGAAACGAGCAGTACTTC
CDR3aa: CSVELAGRNEQYF

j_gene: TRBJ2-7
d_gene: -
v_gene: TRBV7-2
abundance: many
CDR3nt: TGTGCCAGCAGCTTAGGCAGGTCCTACGAGCAGTACTTC
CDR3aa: CASSLGRSYEQYF

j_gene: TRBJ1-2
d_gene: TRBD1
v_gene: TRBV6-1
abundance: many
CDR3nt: TGTGCCAGCAGTGAAGCGGACAGGGGAGACTACACCTTC
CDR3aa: CASSEADRGDYTF

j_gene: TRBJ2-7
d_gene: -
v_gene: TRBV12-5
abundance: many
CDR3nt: TGTGCTAGTGGAGGGTACGAGCAGTACTTC
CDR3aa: CASGGYEQYF

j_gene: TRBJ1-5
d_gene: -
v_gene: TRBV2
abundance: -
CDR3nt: TGTGCCAGCAGTGAAGACAGTGTCAAATCTTGGGGGAATCAGCCCCAGCATTTT
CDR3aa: CASSEDSVKSWGNQPQHF

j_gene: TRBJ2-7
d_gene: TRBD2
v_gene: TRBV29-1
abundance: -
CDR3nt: TGCAGCGTTGAGCTCGCGGGAGAACTCTACGAGCAGTACTTC
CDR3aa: CSVELAGELYEQYF

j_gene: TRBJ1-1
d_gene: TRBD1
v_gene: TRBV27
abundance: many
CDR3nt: TGTGCCAGCAGTCCTGGACAGGTACGCACTGAAGCTTTCTTT
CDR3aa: CASSPGQVRTEAFF

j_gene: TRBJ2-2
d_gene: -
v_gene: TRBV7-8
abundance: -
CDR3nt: TGTGCCAGCAGCACCAACCCCGGGGAGCTGTTTTTT
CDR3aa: CASSTNPGELFF

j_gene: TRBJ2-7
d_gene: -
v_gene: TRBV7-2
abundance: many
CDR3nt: TGTGCCAGCAGCTTAGCGGCGGGGGAGCAGTACTTC
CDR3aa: CASSLAAGEQYF

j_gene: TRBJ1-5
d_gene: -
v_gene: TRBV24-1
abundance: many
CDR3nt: TGTGCCACCAGTGCCCTAAGGGTGAGGGAGCTGCCCCAGCATTTT
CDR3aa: CATSALRVRELPQHF